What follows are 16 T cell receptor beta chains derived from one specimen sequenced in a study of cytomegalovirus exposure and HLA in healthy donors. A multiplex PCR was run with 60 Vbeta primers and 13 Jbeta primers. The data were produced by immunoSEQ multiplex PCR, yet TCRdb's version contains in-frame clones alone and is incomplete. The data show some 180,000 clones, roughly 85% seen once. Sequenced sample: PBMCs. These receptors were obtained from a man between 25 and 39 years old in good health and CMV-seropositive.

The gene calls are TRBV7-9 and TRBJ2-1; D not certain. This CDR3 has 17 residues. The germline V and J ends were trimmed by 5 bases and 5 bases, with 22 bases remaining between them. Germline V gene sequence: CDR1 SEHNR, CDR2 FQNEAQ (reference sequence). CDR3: CASSPYDWSEVDNEQFF. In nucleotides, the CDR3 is TGTGCCAGCAGCCCCTACGACTGGTCCGAAGTAGACAATGAGCAGTTCTTC.

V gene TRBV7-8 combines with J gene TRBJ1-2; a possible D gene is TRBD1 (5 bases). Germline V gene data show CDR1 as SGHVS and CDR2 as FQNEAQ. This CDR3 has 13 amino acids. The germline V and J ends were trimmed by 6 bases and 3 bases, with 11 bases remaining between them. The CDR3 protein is CASSKRGDYGYTF. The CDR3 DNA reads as TGTGCCAGCAGTAAACGGGGGGACTATGGCTACACCTTC.

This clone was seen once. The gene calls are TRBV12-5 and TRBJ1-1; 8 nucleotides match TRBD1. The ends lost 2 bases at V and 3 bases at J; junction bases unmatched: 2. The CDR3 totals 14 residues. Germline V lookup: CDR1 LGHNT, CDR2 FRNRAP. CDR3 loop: CASGLQGAYTEAFF. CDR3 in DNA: TGTGCTAGTGGTTTGCAGGGGGCCTACACTGAAGCTTTCTTT.

As DNA, the CDR3 is TGTGCCAGCAGCGCCGCTCCGGGACAGGGGGCCGGAGAGACCCAGTACTTC. This gives the protein CASSAAPGQGAGETQYF. V gene TRBV9 combines with J gene TRBJ2-5; 12 positions match TRBD1. The CDR3 runs to 17 residues. The ends lost 3 bases at V and 4 bases at J; junction bases unmatched: 10. Germline loops: CDR1 SGDLS, CDR2 YYNGEE. Variable domain in full (rest from reference TRBV9 and TRBJ2-5): DSGVTQTPKHLITATGQRVTLRCSPRSGDLSVYWYQQSLDQGLQFLIQYYNGEERAKGNILERFSAQQFPDLHSELNLSSLELGDSALYFCASSAAPGQGAGETQYFGPGTRLLVL.

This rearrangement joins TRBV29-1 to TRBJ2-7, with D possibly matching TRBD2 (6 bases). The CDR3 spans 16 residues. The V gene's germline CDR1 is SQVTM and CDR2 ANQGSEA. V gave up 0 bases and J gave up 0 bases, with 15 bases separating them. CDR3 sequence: CSVEELAAPNSYEQYF. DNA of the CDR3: TGCAGCGTTGAAGAGTTAGCGGCTCCGAACTCCTACGAGCAGTACTTC.

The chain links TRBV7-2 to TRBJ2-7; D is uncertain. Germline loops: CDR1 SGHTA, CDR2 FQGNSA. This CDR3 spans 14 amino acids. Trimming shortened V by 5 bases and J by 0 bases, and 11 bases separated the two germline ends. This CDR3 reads CASSPSPSSYEQYF. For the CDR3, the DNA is TGTGCCAGCAGCCCGAGCCCGAGCTCCTACGAGCAGTACTTC.

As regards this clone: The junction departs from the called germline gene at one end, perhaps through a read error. The CDR3 spells CSSRGTGGLEKLFF. CDR3 sequence (DNA): TGTTCCAGCAGGGGGACAGGGGGTCTCGAAAAACTGTTTTTT. This rearrangement joins TRBV7-9 to TRBJ1-4; 11 nucleotides agree with TRBD1. This CDR3 has 14 residues. Germline V gene data show CDR1 as SEHNR and CDR2 as FQNEAQ (reference sequence).

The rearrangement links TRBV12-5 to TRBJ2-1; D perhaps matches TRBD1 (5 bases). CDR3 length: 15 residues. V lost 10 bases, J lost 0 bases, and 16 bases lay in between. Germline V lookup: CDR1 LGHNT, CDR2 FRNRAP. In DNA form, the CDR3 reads TGTGCTATTACCCAGGGCGCGAGCTCCTACAATGAGCAGTTCTTC. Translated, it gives CAITQGASSYNEQFF. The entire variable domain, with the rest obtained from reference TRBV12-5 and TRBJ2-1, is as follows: DARVTQTPRHKVTEMGQEVTMRCQPILGHNTVFWYRQTMMQGLELLAYFRNRAPLDDSGMPKDRFSAEMPDATLATLKIQPSEPRDSAVYFCAITQGASSYNEQFFGPGTRLTVL.

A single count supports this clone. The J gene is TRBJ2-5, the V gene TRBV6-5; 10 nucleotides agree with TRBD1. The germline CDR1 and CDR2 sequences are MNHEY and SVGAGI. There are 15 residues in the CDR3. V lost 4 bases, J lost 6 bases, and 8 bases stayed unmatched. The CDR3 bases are TGTGCCAGCAGTTTCGGGACAGGGGTAGAACAGACCCAGTACTTC. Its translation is CASSFGTGVEQTQYF.

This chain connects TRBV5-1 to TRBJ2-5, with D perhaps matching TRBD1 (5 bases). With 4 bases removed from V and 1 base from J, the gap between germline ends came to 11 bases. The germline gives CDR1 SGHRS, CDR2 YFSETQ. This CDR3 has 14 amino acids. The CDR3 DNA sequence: TGCGCCAGCAGCCCACAGACAGTCCAAGAGACCCAGTACTTC. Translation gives CASSPQTVQETQYF. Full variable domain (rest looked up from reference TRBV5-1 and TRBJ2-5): KAGVTQTPRYLIKTRGQQVTLSCSPISGHRSVSWYQQTPGQGLQFLFEYFSETQRNKGNFPGRFSGRQFSNSRSEMNVSTLELGDSALYLCASSPQTVQETQYFGPGTRLLVL.

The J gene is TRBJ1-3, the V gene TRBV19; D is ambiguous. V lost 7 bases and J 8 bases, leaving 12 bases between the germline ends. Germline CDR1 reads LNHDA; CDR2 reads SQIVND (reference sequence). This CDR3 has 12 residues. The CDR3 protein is CASTFRRDTIYF. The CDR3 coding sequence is TGTGCCAGTACCTTCCGGAGGGACACCATATATTTT.

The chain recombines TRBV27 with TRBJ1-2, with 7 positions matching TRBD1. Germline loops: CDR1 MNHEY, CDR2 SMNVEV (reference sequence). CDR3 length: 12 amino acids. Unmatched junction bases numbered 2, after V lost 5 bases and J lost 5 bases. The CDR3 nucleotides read TGTGCCAGCAGTAGGACAGGTTATGGCTACACCTTC. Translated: CASSRTGYGYTF.

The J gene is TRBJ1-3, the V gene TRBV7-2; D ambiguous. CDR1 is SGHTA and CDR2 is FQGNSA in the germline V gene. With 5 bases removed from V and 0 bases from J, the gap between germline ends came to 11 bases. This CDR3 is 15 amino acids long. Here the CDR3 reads CASSLTRHSGNTIYF. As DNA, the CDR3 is TGTGCCAGCAGCCTGACACGGCACTCTGGAAACACCATATATTTT.

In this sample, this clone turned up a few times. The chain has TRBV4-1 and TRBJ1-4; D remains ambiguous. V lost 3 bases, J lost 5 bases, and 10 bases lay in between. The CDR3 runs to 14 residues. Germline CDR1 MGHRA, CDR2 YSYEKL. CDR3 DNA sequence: TGCGCCAGCAGCCAGACTGCGGCGAATGAAAAACTGTTTTTT. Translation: CASSQTAANEKLFF.

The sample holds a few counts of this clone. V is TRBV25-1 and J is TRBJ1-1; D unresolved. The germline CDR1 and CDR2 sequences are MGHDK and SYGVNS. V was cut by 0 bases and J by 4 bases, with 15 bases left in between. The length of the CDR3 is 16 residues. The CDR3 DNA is TGTGCCAGCAGTGAATATAAGGCTCTCGAGGGCACTGAAGCTTTCTTT. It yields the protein CASSEYKALEGTEAFF.

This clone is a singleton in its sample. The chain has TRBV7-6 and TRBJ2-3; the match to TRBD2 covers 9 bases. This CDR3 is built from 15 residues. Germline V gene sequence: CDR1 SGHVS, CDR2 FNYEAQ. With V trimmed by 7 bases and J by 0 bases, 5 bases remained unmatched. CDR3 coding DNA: TGTGCCAGCAATCTAGCGGGGACAAGCACAGATACGCAGTATTTT. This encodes CASNLAGTSTDTQYF.